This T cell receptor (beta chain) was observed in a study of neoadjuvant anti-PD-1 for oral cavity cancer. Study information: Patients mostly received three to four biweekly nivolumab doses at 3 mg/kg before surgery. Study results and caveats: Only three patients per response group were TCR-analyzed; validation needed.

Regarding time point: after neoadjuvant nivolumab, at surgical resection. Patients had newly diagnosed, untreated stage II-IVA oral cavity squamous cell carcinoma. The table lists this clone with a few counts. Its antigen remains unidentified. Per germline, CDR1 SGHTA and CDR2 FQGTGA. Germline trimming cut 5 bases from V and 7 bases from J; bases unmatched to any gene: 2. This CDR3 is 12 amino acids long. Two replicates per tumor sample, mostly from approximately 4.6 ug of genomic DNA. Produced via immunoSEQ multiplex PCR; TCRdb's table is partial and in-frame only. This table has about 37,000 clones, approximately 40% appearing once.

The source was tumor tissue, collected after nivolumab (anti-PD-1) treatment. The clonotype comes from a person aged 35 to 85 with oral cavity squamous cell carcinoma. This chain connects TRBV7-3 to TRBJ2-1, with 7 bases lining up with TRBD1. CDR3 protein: CASSATGNEQFF. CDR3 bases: TGTGCCAGCAGCGCGACAGGGAATGAGCAGTTCTTC.